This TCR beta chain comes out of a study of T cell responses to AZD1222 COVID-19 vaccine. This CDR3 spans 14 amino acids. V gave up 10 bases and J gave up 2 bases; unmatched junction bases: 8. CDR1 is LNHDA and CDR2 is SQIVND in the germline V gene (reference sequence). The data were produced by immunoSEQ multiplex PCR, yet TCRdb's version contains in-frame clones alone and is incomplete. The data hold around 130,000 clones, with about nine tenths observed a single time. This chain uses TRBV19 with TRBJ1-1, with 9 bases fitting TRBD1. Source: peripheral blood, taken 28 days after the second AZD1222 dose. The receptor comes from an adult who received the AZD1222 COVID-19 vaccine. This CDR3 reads CAISTGGHNTEAFF. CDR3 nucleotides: TGTGCCATCAGTACAGGGGGCCATAACACTGAAGCTTTCTTT.